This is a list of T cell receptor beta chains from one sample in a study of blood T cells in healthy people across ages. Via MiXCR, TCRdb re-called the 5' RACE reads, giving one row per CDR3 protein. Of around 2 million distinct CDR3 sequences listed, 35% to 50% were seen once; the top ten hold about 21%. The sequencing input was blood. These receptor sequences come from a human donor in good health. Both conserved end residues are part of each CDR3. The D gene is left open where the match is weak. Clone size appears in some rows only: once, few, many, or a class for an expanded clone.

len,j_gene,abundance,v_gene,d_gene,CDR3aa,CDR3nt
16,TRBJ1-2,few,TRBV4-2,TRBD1,CASSQEPGQGLDGYTF,TGTGCCAGCAGCCAAGAACCGGGACAGGGGCTGGATGGCTACACCTTC
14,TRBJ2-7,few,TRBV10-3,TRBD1,CAISQGALLYEQYF,TGTGCCATCAGCCAGGGGGCCTTACTCTACGAGCAGTACTTC
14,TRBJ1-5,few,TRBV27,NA,CASSLLGRGQPQHF,TGTGCCAGCAGTTTATTGGGTCGAGGACAGCCCCAGCATTTT
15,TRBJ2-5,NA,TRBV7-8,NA,CASSSSGLRTETQYF,TGTGCCAGCAGTTCGTCGGGACTCCGCACCGAGACCCAGTACTTC
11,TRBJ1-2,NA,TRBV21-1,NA,CASPGAGGYTF,TGTGCCAGCCCAGGGGCCGGTGGCTACACCTTC
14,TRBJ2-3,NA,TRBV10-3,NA,CAISGRGLTDTQYF,TGTGCCATCAGTGGCAGGGGTCTCACAGATACGCAGTATTTT
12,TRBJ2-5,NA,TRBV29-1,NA,CSVITLAETQYF,TGCAGCGTTATTACGCTAGCGGAGACCCAGTACTTC
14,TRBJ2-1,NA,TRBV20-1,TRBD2,CSANRAGGPDEQFF,TGCAGTGCTAACCGAGCGGGGGGGCCCGATGAGCAGTTCTTC
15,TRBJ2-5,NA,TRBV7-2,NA,CASSSLPGLQETQYF,TGTGCCAGCAGCTCACTTCCCGGACTACAAGAGACCCAGTACTTC
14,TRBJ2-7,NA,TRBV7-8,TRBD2,CASSPGGEGLEQYF,TGTGCCAGCAGCCCCGGTGGGGAGGGGCTCGAGCAGTACTTC
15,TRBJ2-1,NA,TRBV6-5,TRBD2,CASTNSGGAGNEQFF,TGTGCCAGCACGAATAGCGGGGGGGCGGGTAATGAGCAGTTCTTC
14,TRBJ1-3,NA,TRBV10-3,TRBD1,CAIKGQGAGNTIYF,TGTGCCATCAAGGGACAGGGGGCCGGAAACACCATATATTTT
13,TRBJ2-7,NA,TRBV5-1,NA,CASRFDMIYEQYF,TGCGCCAGCAGATTTGATATGATCTACGAGCAGTACTTC
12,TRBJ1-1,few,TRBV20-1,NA,CSAGAVFTEAFF,TGCAGTGCAGGGGCGGTGTTCACTGAAGCTTTCTTT
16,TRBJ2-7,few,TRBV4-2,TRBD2,CASSQVTRGVGYEQYF,TGTGCCAGCAGCCAAGTTACGCGGGGGGTCGGCTACGAGCAGTACTTC
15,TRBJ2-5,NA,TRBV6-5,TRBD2,CASRTLSGGAQTQYF,TGTGCCAGCAGAACCCTTAGCGGGGGCGCGCAGACCCAGTACTTC
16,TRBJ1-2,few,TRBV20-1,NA,CSARGWAGDNYYGYTF,TGCAGTGCTAGAGGTTGGGCAGGGGACAACTACTATGGCTACACCTTC
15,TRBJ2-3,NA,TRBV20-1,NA,CSATLVGRPQDTQYF,TGCAGTGCTACCCTAGTGGGGAGACCTCAAGATACGCAGTATTTT
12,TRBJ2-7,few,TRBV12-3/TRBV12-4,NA,CASSFIDLEQYF,TGTGCCAGCAGTTTTATCGATCTGGAGCAGTACTTC
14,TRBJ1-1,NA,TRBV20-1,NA,CSARDRGMNTEAFF,TGCAGTGCTAGAGATCGGGGAATGAACACTGAAGCTTTCTTT
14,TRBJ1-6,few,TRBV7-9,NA,CASSWDMANSPLHF,TGTGCCAGCAGCTGGGACATGGCTAATTCACCCCTCCACTTT
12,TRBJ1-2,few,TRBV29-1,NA,CSVDAAVYGYTF,TGCAGCGTTGACGCGGCGGTTTATGGCTACACCTTC
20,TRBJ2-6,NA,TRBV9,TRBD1,CASSDGQGGYSASGANVLTF,TGTGCCAGCAGCGACGGACAGGGGGGATATAGTGCCTCTGGGGCCAACGTCCTGACTTTC
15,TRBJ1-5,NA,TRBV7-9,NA,CASSSGTHPYQPQHF,TGTGCCAGCAGTTCAGGGACACACCCTTATCAGCCCCAGCATTTT
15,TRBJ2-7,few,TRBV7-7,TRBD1,CASSQGTGNGYEQYF,TGTGCCAGCAGCCAGGGGACAGGGAATGGTTACGAGCAGTACTTC
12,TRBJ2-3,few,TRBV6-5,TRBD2,CASSPGLGAQYF,TGTGCCAGCAGCCCGGGACTAGGGGCGCAGTATTTT
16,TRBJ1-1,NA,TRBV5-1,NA,CASSLDLGGMNTEAFF,TGCGCCAGCAGCTTGGACCTGGGAGGGATGAACACTGAAGCTTTCTTT
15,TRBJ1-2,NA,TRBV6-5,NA,CASSYSQGEGYGYTF,TGTGCCAGCAGTTACTCTCAAGGGGAGGGCTATGGCTACACCTTC
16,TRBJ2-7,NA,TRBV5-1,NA,CASSLWSLGTSYEQYF,TGCGCCAGCAGCTTGTGGAGCCTAGGGACCTCCTACGAGCAGTACTTC